This paragraph reports one T cell receptor (beta chain). Original processing notes: The assay estimated nucleated cells by amplifying reference gene primers. The method was immunoSEQ multiplex PCR; TCRdb's version includes in-frame clones alone and lacks a portion of them. V, J and clone size derive from that table, while D and trimming were established from the DNA sequence. This sample has roughly 230,000 clones, with about 85% found just once. This specimen comes from a study of blood T cell repertoires in COVID-19. At the level of the study: COVID-19 samples, acute and convalescent, were from the United States, Italy and Spain. T cells, B-cell-depleted T cells, or PBMCs supplied cDNA or gDNA.

V lost 6 bases and J 0 bases, leaving 12 bases between the germline ends. The germline CDR1 and CDR2 sequences are SNHLY and FYNNEI. This CDR3 has 15 residues. The TCR was taken from a man aged 40-55 years with acute or convalescent COVID-19. Sequenced sample: peripheral blood. The V call is TRBV2, the J call TRBJ1-5, with D possibly matching TRBD1 (5 bases). Here the CDR3 reads CASRADILSNQPQHF. CDR3 nucleotide sequence: TGTGCCAGCAGGGCGGACATACTTAGCAATCAGCCCCAGCATTTT. Full variable domain (rest looked up from reference TRBV2 and TRBJ1-5): EPEVTQTPSHQVTQMGQEVILRCVPISNHLYFYWYRQILGQKVEFLVSFYNNEISEKSEIFDDQFSVERPDGSNFTLKIRSTKLEDSAMYFCASRADILSNQPQHFGDGTRLSIL.